The text below deals with one T cell receptor (beta chain). These data are taken from a study of human T cells and chemical hapten exposure. TCRdb recomputed calls from the RACE reads with MiXCR, one row per CDR3 protein. The sample holds tens of thousands of distinct CDR3 sequences, about a tenth seen once. Noted time point: pre-sensitization, week 0. Treatment of the sample: therapeutic diphenylcyclopropenone sensitization with weekly scalp DPC. Blood, whole and unfractionated, served as the source for total RNA extraction. The CDR3 has 13 amino acids. Trimming shortened V by 2 bases and J by 7 bases, and 8 bases separated the two germline ends. The germline V gene encodes CDR1 LNHDA and CDR2 SQIVND (reference sequence).

The specimen was whole blood, collected in connection with sensitization to the hapten diphenylcyclopropenone (DPC). This rearrangement joins TRBV19 to TRBJ2-2; D is unresolved. The sequence was collected from a woman between 40 and 55 years old with alopecia areata. Some clones in this sample may be carry-over from other donors' samples. As DNA, the CDR3 is TGTGCCAGTAGTATAATGGGCGGCGGGGAGCTGTTTTTT. Translating gives CASSIMGGGELFF.